What follows are 18 T cell receptor beta chains derived from one specimen sequenced in a study of blood T cell repertoires in COVID-19. Only in-frame clones appear in the TCRdb table, and some are missing; sequencing was by immunoSEQ multiplex PCR. The data contain 120,000 or so clones, about 88% of them singletons. Sequencing used peripheral blood. The source is a man between 60 and 70 years old with COVID-19, enrolled during active disease.

This clone was counted only a few times. V usage is TRBV5-1 and J usage is TRBJ2-3; 13 nucleotides line up with TRBD2. Germline lookup yields CDR1 SGHRS and CDR2 YFSETQ. This CDR3 has 16 residues. J was trimmed by 0 bases and V by 4 bases; bases with no gene match: 2. The CDR3 DNA reads TGCGCCAGCAGCGCGGGACTAGCGGGAAGCACAGATACGCAGTATTTT. Residues: CASSAGLAGSTDTQYF.

The V call is TRBV18, the J call TRBJ2-7; 7 bases map to TRBD1. The germline V gene encodes CDR1 KGHSH and CDR2 LQKENI. V was pared by 6 bases and J by 3 bases, with 8 bases of the junction left unmatched. The CDR3 has 14 amino acids. This chain's CDR3 is CASSHGQGVYEQYF. The DNA for the CDR3 is TGTGCCAGCTCCCACGGGCAGGGGGTCTACGAGCAGTACTTC. Using reference TRBV18 and TRBJ2-7 for the parts outside the CDR3, the full variable domain is NAGVMQNPRHLVRRRGQEARLRCSPMKGHSHVYWYRQLPEEGLKFMVYLQKENIIDESGMPKERFSAEFPKEGPSILRIQQVVRGDSAAYFCASSHGQGVYEQYFGPGTRLTVT.

The genes are TRBV7-2 and TRBJ1-6; TRBD1 matches 8 bases. J lost 4 bases, V lost 5 bases, and 4 bases had no gene match. Germline V gene sequence: CDR1 SGHTA, CDR2 FQGNSA. This CDR3 has 15 amino acids. CDR3 sequence (DNA): TGTGCCAGCAGCCTGGACAGGGTTTATAATTCACCCCTCCACTTT. Translation: CASSLDRVYNSPLHF.

This clone is a singleton in its sample. The chain couples TRBV5-1 to TRBJ2-7; TRBD1 matches at 8 bases. The CDR3 has 14 residues. Trimming at V came to 4 bases and at J to 3 bases, leaving 6 bases not matched to a gene. Germline V gives CDR1 SGHRS, CDR2 YFSETQ. CDR3 nucleotides: TGCGCCAGCAGCCCCGGACAGGGTAACTACGAGCAGTACTTC. As protein: CASSPGQGNYEQYF. Using reference TRBV5-1 and TRBJ2-7 for the parts outside the CDR3, the full variable domain is KAGVTQTPRYLIKTRGQQVTLSCSPISGHRSVSWYQQTPGQGLQFLFEYFSETQRNKGNFPGRFSGRQFSNSRSEMNVSTLELGDSALYLCASSPGQGNYEQYFGPGTRLTVT.

V and J are TRBV7-3 and TRBJ2-1; no definite D call. This CDR3 region has 16 residues. Trimming cost V 0 bases and J 4 bases, with 13 bases left between them. CDR1 SGHTA and CDR2 FQGTGA come from the germline V gene. The CDR3 sequence: CASSLTFNFGYNEQFF. The CDR3 nucleotides are TGTGCCAGCAGCTTAACGTTTAACTTTGGTTACAATGAGCAGTTCTTC.

The gene calls are TRBV18 and TRBJ1-1; maybe TRBD1 (6 bases). The CDR3 sequence is 15 residues long. Germline values: CDR1 KGHSH, CDR2 LQKENI. The V end was cut by 6 bases, the J end by 1 base, with 15 bases between. CDR3 DNA sequence: TGTGCCAGCTCTACCGGGGGGACACCGAACACTGAAGCTTTCTTT. Translating it yields CASSTGGTPNTEAFF.

The rearrangement links TRBV5-5 to TRBJ2-7; TRBD2 might be the D (6 bases). V was pared by 4 bases and J by 4 bases, with 18 bases between. This CDR3 region has 15 residues. Germline V gives CDR1 SGHKS, CDR2 YYEKEE (reference sequence). CDR3 protein: CASSMSGGDEYEQYF. The CDR3 bases are TGTGCCAGCAGCATGTCAGGAGGGGACGAATACGAGCAGTACTTC.

The chain is built from TRBV29-1 and TRBJ2-7; 9 positions match TRBD2. The junction had 4 bases not matched to a gene; V was cut back by 7 bases and J by 3 bases. The CDR3 has 12 amino acids. From germline, CDR1 is SQVTM and CDR2 ANQGSEA. The CDR3 reads CSAETSGYEQYF. The CDR3 bases are TGCAGCGCCGAGACTAGCGGCTACGAGCAGTACTTC.

The CDR3 nucleotides are TGTGCCAGTGCCCTCCCGGGGGAGCGTAACACCGGGGAGCTGTTTTTT. Amino acids: CASALPGERNTGELFF. The chain recombines TRBV19 with TRBJ2-2; possibly TRBD2 for D (6 bases). V dropped 8 bases and J dropped 2 bases, with 18 bases sitting between them. This CDR3 contains 16 residues. CDR1 is LNHDA, CDR2 SQIVND, per germline (reference sequence).

The V and J genes are TRBV7-9 and TRBJ1-6; a possible D gene is TRBD1 (5 bases). The V gene's germline CDR1 is SEHNR and CDR2 FQNEAQ (reference sequence). This CDR3 region has 14 residues. V was shortened by 3 bases and J by 7 bases, with 10 bases between the two germline ends. The DNA of the CDR3 is TGTGCCAGCAGCTTGGCAGGGAGGAATTCACCCCTCCACTTT. The encoded protein is CASSLAGRNSPLHF.

V and J are TRBV19 and TRBJ2-1; 8 bases line up with TRBD2. The V segment lost 1 base and the J segment 2 bases; nucleotides outside the gene matches: 4. The CDR3 sequence is 16 residues long. Germline V gene lookup returns CDR1 LNHDA and CDR2 SQIVND (reference sequence). This CDR3 is CASSIGNSGAYNEQFF. CDR3 nucleotides: TGTGCCAGTAGTATAGGAAATAGCGGGGCCTACAATGAGCAGTTCTTC.

The rearrangement links TRBV5-1 to TRBJ2-3, with 10 bases identical to TRBD2. Germline V gene sequence: CDR1 SGHRS, CDR2 YFSETQ. The V segment lost 3 bases and the J segment 1 base; nucleotides outside the gene matches: 5. This CDR3 has 16 amino acids. The CDR3 protein is CASSWGTSDRTDTQYF. CDR3 DNA: TGCGCCAGCAGCTGGGGGACTAGCGACCGCACAGATACGCAGTATTTT.

The chain carries TRBV6-5 and TRBJ2-1, with D maybe TRBD1 (6 bases). With 4 bases removed from V and 10 bases from J, the gap between germline ends came to 20 bases. Germline lookup yields CDR1 MNHEY and CDR2 SVGAGI. This CDR3 comprises 15 residues. CDR3 sequence: CASSSQGRGLGEQFF. The CDR3 nucleotides are TGTGCCAGCAGTTCCCAGGGCAGGGGATTAGGGGAGCAGTTCTTC.

This clone occurred once. The gene calls are TRBV7-9 and TRBJ2-7, with 8 bases lining up with TRBD1. After removal of 2 bases from V and 2 bases from J, the junction contained 2 bases not matched to a gene. Per the germline V gene, CDR1 is SEHNR and CDR2 is FQNEAQ (reference sequence). This CDR3 is built from 14 residues. CDR3: CASSLPDRAYEQYF. The CDR3 bases are TGTGCCAGCAGCTTACCGGACAGGGCCTACGAGCAGTACTTC.

The chain carries TRBV10-3 and TRBJ2-3; possibly TRBD2 for D (5 bases). This CDR3 is built from 15 residues. Per the germline V gene, CDR1 is ENHRY and CDR2 is SYGVKD. Trimming took 5 bases from V and 3 from J, leaving 15 bases between them. CDR3 DNA: TGTGCCATCAGTTCTAACGGGATGGGGACAGATACGCAGTATTTT. Its translation is CAISSNGMGTDTQYF.

The chain carries TRBV2 and TRBJ1-1; 7 bases fit TRBD1. Trimming took 6 bases from V and 1 from J; bases not matched to a gene: 5. The CDR3 sequence is 14 residues long. The germline gives CDR1 SNHLY, CDR2 FYNNEI. CDR3 sequence reads: CASSRQGQNTEAFF. CDR3 sequence (DNA): TGTGCCAGCAGCCGACAGGGTCAGAACACTGAAGCTTTCTTT.

This chain links TRBV25-1 with TRBJ1-4; 7 bases map to TRBD1. The CDR3 is 14 residues long. CDR1 is MGHDK, CDR2 SYGVNS, per germline. Trimming cost V 8 bases and J 8 bases; bases outside gene matches: 11. DNA for the CDR3: TGTGCCAGCGTCGTCCGGGACAGAGAAGAAAAACTGTTTTTT. Residues: CASVVRDREEKLFF.

J is TRBJ2-3 and V is TRBV7-9, with TRBD1 identical over 9 bases. From germline, CDR1 is SEHNR and CDR2 FQNEAQ (reference sequence). V lost 2 bases and J lost 4; bases outside the gene matches: 7. This CDR3 is built from 16 residues. CDR3 sequence reads: CASSLNRGQGPDTQYF. In nucleotides, the CDR3 is TGTGCCAGCAGCTTAAATAGGGGACAGGGACCAGATACGCAGTATTTT.